This T cell receptor beta chain was profiled in a study of T cells after yellow fever vaccination. Study context: Those fractions that held only low numbers of cells were prepared using the SMART-Seq v4 Ultra Low Input RNA kit. Findings of the study overall: Only a small proportion of the clonotypes turned up in both the CD4 and the CD8 compartments, likely arising from convergent recombination.

In the case of this clonotype: What it binds is not known. A read error may account for a junction end that differs from germline.

TCRdb reanalysed the 5' RACE reads using MiXCR and keeps one entry per CDR3 protein. The profile covers 350,000 or so distinct CDR3 sequences, with approximately 8% appearing a single time and 17% taken by the ten largest. The CDR3 runs to 15 residues. CDR1 is MGHRA and CDR2 is YSYEKL in the germline V gene. The sample was PBMCs, taken about 49 days after the first yellow fever vaccination. This TCR was recovered from a man aged 18-30 years who received the YFV17D yellow fever vaccine. The rearrangement joins TRBV4-1 to TRBJ2-2; 7 positions agree with TRBD1. The CDR3 spells CASSPETGLSGEPFF. CDR3 bases: TGCGCCAGCAGCCCCGAGACAGGGCTATCCGGGGAGCCGTTTTTT.